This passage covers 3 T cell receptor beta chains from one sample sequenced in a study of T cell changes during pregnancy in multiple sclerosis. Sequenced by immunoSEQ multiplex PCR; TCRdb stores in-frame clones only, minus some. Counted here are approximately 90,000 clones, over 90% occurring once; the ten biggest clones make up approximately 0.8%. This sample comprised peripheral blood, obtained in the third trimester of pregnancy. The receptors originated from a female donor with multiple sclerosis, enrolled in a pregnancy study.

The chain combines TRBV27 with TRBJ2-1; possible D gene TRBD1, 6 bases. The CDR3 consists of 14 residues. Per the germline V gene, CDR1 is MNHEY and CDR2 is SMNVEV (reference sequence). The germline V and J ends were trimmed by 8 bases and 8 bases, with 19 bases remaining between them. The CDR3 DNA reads TGTGCCAGCTCCATTACAGGGACCCCTCATGAGCAGTTCTTC. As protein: CASSITGTPHEQFF.

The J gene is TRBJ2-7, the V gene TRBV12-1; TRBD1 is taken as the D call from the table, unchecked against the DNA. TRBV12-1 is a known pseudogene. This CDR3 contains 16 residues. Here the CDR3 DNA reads TGTGCCAGCCGATCGGACAGCCATCCTCCTCTTGGCGAGCAGTACTTC. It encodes CASRSDSHPPLGEQYF.

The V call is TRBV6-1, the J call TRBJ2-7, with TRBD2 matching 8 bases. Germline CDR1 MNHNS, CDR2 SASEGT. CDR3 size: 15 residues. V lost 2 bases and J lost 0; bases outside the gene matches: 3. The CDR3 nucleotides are TGTGCCAGCAGTGAAATAGCGGGACTCTCCTACGAGCAGTACTTC. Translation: CASSEIAGLSYEQYF.